The 22 T cell receptor beta chains reported below all come from one sample, sequenced in a study of blood T cells in healthy people across ages. A J-beta primer mix and a sample-barcoded 5' primer were used in a second PCR of about 7 to 11 cycles. TCRdb itself ran the 5' RACE reads through MiXCR, one entry per CDR3 protein. Altogether around 1,700,000 distinct CDR3 sequences are present, 25% to 30% being singletons, with the ten largest covering less than 9.5%. Sequences were obtained from blood. Receptors were obtained from a woman aged 25 to 45 in good health.

This clonotype was seen a few times. The chain combines TRBV29-1 with TRBJ1-1; D gene uncertain. This CDR3 has 16 amino acids. Germline lookup yields CDR1 SQVTM and CDR2 ANQGSEA. V was pared by 8 bases and J by 0 bases, with 22 bases between. CDR3 region: CSSLNPESGMNTEAFF. The CDR3 bases are TGCAGCTCCCTCAACCCAGAGTCTGGAATGAACACTGAAGCTTTCTTT.

The chain links TRBV5-1 to TRBJ2-1; no reliable D call. CDR1 and CDR2 from the germline V gene are SGHRS and YFSETQ. The CDR3 covers 16 residues. Trimming took 0 bases from V and 5 from J, leaving 15 bases between them. CDR3 region: CASSLEPLGPNNEQFF. The DNA of the CDR3 is TGCGCCAGCAGCTTGGAGCCGCTAGGGCCGAACAATGAGCAGTTCTTC.

The chain couples TRBV5-8 to TRBJ2-1; 8 positions agree with TRBD2. Germline CDR1 and CDR2: SGHTS and YDEGEE. The ends lost 2 bases at V and 8 bases at J; junction bases unmatched: 12. The CDR3 consists of 16 residues. In nucleotides, the CDR3 is TGTGCCAGCAGCTTTGTAATGGGGGCGGGAGGTTATGAGCAGTTCTTC. Translation: CASSFVMGAGGYEQFF.

This clonotype came up many times. The chain combines TRBV7-3 with TRBJ2-6, with D possibly called TRBD1 or TRBD2 (5 bases each). Germline values: CDR1 SGHTA, CDR2 FQGTGA. The CDR3 is made up of 19 amino acids. Trimming pared 4 bases from V and 0 bases from J, leaving 19 bases between. The CDR3 reads CASSSRNRDEHSGANVLTF. Here the CDR3 DNA reads TGTGCCAGCAGCTCCCGGAACCGGGACGAACACTCTGGGGCCAACGTCCTGACTTTC. The entire variable domain, with the rest obtained from reference TRBV7-3 and TRBJ2-6, is as follows: GAGVSQTPSNKVTEKGKYVELRCDPISGHTALYWYRQSLGQGPEFLIYFQGTGAADDSGLPNDRFFAVRPEGSVSTLKIQRTERGDSAVYLCASSSRNRDEHSGANVLTFGAGSRLTVL.

The chain joins TRBV20-1 to TRBJ2-2; 8 positions agree with TRBD2. Trimming took 0 bases from V and 3 from J; bases not matched to a gene: 6. Germline CDR1 DFQATT, CDR2 SNEGSKA (reference sequence). There are 16 residues in the CDR3. The DNA for the CDR3 is TGCAGTGCTAGAGATGAGCGGGGGCTGGACACCGGGGAGCTGTTTTTT. Translation: CSARDERGLDTGELFF.

The table lists this clonotype with many counts. The genes are TRBV6-6 and TRBJ2-1; no clear D. Trimming pared 2 bases from V and 8 bases from J, leaving 10 bases between. The length of the CDR3 is 13 residues. Germline assignment: CDR1 MNHNY and CDR2 SVGAGI (reference sequence). The CDR3 sequence is CASSYRGGDEQFF. The CDR3 DNA follows: TGTGCCAGCAGTTACCGTGGTGGGGATGAGCAGTTCTTC.

This clonotype was seen a handful of times. The chain carries TRBV5-4 and TRBJ1-4, with TRBD1 as a possible D gene (5 bases). The length of the CDR3 is 14 residues. Germline lookup yields CDR1 SGHNT and CDR2 YYREEE (reference sequence). The V end was cut by 4 bases, the J end by 8 bases, with 15 bases between. The CDR3 reads CASSPPGRTEKLFF. The CDR3 DNA is TGTGCCAGCAGCCCGCCGGGACGGACCGAAAAACTGTTTTTT. Together with reference TRBV5-4 and TRBJ1-4, the CDR3 gives the full variable domain: ETGVTQSPTHLIKTRGQQVTLRCSSQSGHNTVSWYQQALGQGPQFIFQYYREEENGRGNFPPRFSGLQFPNYSSELNVNALELDDSALYLCASSPPGRTEKLFFGSGTQLSVL.

The gene calls are TRBV20-1 and TRBJ2-1, with a tentative D call TRBD1 (5 bases). V lost 1 base and J lost 0, with 10 bases in between. This CDR3 region has 15 residues. CDR1 is DFQATT and CDR2 is SNEGSKA in the germline V gene (reference sequence). The CDR3 DNA reads TGCAGTGCTAGAGCACAGGCTCGCTCCTACAATGAGCAGTTCTTC. Translated, it gives CSARAQARSYNEQFF.

This chain connects TRBV24-1 to TRBJ2-5; D gene uncertain. The CDR3 consists of 13 residues. The germline CDR1 and CDR2 sequences are KGHDR and SFDVKD. Trimming took off 5 bases at V and 7 bases at J, with 13 bases between the two ends. The CDR3 loop reads CATSALGAGTQYF. CDR3 DNA sequence: TGTGCCACCAGTGCTCTGGGCGCCGGGACCCAGTACTTC.

The sample holds many counts of this clonotype. V is TRBV25-1 and J is TRBJ2-3; 7 bases agree with TRBD1. Germline CDR1 reads MGHDK; CDR2 reads SYGVNS. This CDR3 is built from 15 residues. V lost 2 bases, J lost 2 bases, and 4 bases stayed unmatched. The CDR3 loop reads CASSELQGNTDTQYF. The CDR3 nucleotides are TGTGCCAGCAGTGAACTACAGGGGAACACAGATACGCAGTATTTT.

The sample holds a few counts of this clonotype. The chain couples TRBV7-2 to TRBJ2-7; D could derive from TRBD1 or TRBD2 (5 bases each). Judging by the DNA end, TRBJ2-4 fits better; the J call may be wrong. The germline CDR1 and CDR2 sequences are SGHTA and FQGNSA. The CDR3 is made up of 14 amino acids. CDR3: CASSLAGTGDIQYF. The CDR3 DNA reads as TGTGCCAGCAGCTTAGCTGGGACGGGTGACATTCAGTACTTC.

Turning to this clonotype: One end of the junction varies from germline; a read error may be responsible. The chain employs TRBV20-1 and TRBJ2-5; 9 nucleotides line up with TRBD1. Per the germline V gene, CDR1 is DFQATT and CDR2 is SNEGSKA (reference sequence). This CDR3 has 15 residues. CDR3 loop: CSAHRWDRVGETLYF. The CDR3 DNA follows: TGCAGTGCCCACCGGTGGGACAGGGTAGGCGAGACCCTGTACTTC.

The chain uses TRBV24-1 and TRBJ1-1; 8 positions agree with TRBD1. V was pared by 7 bases and J by 1 base, with 1 base of the junction left unmatched. Germline V gene sequence: CDR1 KGHDR, CDR2 SFDVKD. The CDR3 has 13 residues. The CDR3 spells CATRGTGNTEAFF. CDR3 sequence (DNA): TGTGCCACCAGAGGGACAGGGAACACTGAAGCTTTCTTT.

The chain recombines TRBV10-1 with TRBJ2-7; a weak D match, TRBD1 (6 bases). Per germline, CDR1 WNHNN and CDR2 SYGVQD (reference sequence). Trimming cost V 8 bases and J 7 bases, with 12 bases left between them. CDR3 length equals 11 residues. For the CDR3, the DNA is TGCGCCAGCCGGGACACTTTGGAGCAGTACTTC. Encoded protein: CASRDTLEQYF.

This chain joins TRBV6-5 and TRBJ1-2; 9 nucleotides line up with TRBD1. With V trimmed by 6 bases and J by 1 base, 9 bases remained unmatched. The CDR3 extends over 16 amino acids. Germline assignment: CDR1 MNHEY and CDR2 SVGAGI. CDR3 DNA: TGTGCCAGCAGCCATCTAGGGACAGGGCATAACTATGGCTACACCTTC. Its translation is CASSHLGTGHNYGYTF.

The chain recombines TRBV7-2 with TRBJ2-4; 8 bases are shared with TRBD2. The CDR3 covers 17 residues. Germline V gene data show CDR1 as SGHTA and CDR2 as FQGNSA. V lost 4 bases to trimming and J lost 1 base; unmatched junction nucleotides: 9. The CDR3 coding sequence is TGTGCCAGCAGCTCGGGGGGGTGGGTTTCGGCCAAAAACATTCAGTACTTC. Translated: CASSSGGWVSAKNIQYF.

This clonotype was found a few times. The V gene is TRBV6-6, the J gene TRBJ1-4; D call uncertain. V gave up 7 bases and J gave up 10 bases, with 19 bases separating them. CDR3 size: 14 residues. CDR1 is MNHNY and CDR2 is SVGAGI in the germline V gene (reference sequence). CDR3 in DNA: TGTGCCAGCACCCCTGGTGCGCCTGGACTAAAACTGTTTTTT. Its protein is CASTPGAPGLKLFF.

Concerning this clonotype: Sequence at one end of the junction differs from germline and may be a read error. The chain links TRBV7-2 to TRBJ2-1, with D uncertain. The CDR3 has 16 amino acids. Germline V gene sequence: CDR1 SGHTA, CDR2 FQGNSA. The CDR3 coding sequence is TGTGCCGGCAGCTTAGCCGGAGTGGGCCCCTACAATGAGCAGTTCTTC. As protein: CAGSLAGVGPYNEQFF.

The chain joins TRBV7-9 to TRBJ1-1; D is uncertain. CDR1 is SEHNR, CDR2 FQNEAQ, per germline (reference sequence). Trimming removed 4 bases from V and 4 bases from J, with 7 bases in between. The CDR3 contains 12 residues. As DNA, the CDR3 is TGTGCCAGCAGCTCTGAACTCACTGAAGCTTTCTTT. It codes for CASSSELTEAFF.

This clonotype was recorded many times. This chain connects TRBV12-3 or TRBV12-4 to TRBJ2-5; D is unclear. V shed 3 bases and J shed 4 bases, with 6 bases lying between them. The CDR3 is made up of 12 amino acids. CDR3 sequence (DNA): TGTGCCAGCAGTTTTTCGAGAGAGACCCAGTACTTC. Translating it yields CASSFSRETQYF.

A single count supports this clonotype. One end of the junction is discordant with germline, which a read error may explain. This chain joins TRBV7-6 and TRBJ2-3; 11 nucleotides line up with TRBD2. CDR3 length: 15 residues. CDR1 and CDR2 from the germline V gene are SGHVS and FNYEAQ. The CDR3, as DNA: TGTACCAGCAGCTTTCTAGCGGGGGGAACAGATACGCAGTATTTT. This sequence encodes CTSSFLAGGTDTQYF.

The rearrangement joins TRBV5-8 to TRBJ1-5; a possible D gene is TRBD1 (5 bases). The length of the CDR3 is 15 residues. Germline CDR1 is SGHTS and CDR2 is YDEGEE. V dropped 0 bases and J dropped 7 bases, with 14 bases sitting between them. The CDR3 DNA is TGTGCCAGCAGCTTGGGGACACTTAAGGTCCAGCCCCAGCATTTT. Amino acids: CASSLGTLKVQPQHF.